This entry is about one T cell receptor (beta chain). Investigators reverse transcribed all isolated RNA, so they sequenced expressed TCRB transcripts. Only in-frame clones appear in the TCRdb table, and some are missing; sequencing was by immunoSEQ multiplex PCR. The sample holds around 500,000 clones; about 30% are singletons and the top ten take around 0.065%. This specimen comes from a study of beta chain features in type 1 diabetes. On the study more broadly: When patients were set against healthy donors, age, gender and cell yields were similar.

Germline V CDR1 and CDR2: MNHEY, SMNVEV (reference sequence). The CDR3 covers 13 residues. The V end was cut by 3 bases, the J end by 7 bases, with 10 bases between. The sequence was obtained from a man aged 18 to 29 in good health. J is TRBJ2-1 and V is TRBV27; D is unresolved. Source material: naive CD4+ T cells from blood. CDR3 amino acids: CASSFEAGNEQFF. As DNA, the CDR3 is TGTGCCAGCAGTTTCGAAGCAGGTAATGAGCAGTTCTTC.